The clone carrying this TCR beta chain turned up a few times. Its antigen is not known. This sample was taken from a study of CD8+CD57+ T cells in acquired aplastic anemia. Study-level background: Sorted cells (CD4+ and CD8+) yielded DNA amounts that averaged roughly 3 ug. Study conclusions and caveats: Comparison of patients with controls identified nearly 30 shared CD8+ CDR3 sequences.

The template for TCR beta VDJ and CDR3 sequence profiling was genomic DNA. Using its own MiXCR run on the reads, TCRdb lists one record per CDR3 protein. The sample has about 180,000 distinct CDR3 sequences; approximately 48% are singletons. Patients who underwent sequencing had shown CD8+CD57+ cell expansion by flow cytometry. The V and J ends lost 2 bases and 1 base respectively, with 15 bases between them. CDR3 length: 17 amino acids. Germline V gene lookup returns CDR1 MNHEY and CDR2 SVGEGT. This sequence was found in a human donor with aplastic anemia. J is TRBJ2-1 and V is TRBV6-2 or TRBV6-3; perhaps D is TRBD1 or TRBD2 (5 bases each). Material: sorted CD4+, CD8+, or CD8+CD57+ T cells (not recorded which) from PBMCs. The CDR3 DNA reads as TGTGCCAGCAGTTACGGGTGGGGGAGAGAGTCCTACAATGAGCAGTTCTTC. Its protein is CASSYGWGRESYNEQFF.